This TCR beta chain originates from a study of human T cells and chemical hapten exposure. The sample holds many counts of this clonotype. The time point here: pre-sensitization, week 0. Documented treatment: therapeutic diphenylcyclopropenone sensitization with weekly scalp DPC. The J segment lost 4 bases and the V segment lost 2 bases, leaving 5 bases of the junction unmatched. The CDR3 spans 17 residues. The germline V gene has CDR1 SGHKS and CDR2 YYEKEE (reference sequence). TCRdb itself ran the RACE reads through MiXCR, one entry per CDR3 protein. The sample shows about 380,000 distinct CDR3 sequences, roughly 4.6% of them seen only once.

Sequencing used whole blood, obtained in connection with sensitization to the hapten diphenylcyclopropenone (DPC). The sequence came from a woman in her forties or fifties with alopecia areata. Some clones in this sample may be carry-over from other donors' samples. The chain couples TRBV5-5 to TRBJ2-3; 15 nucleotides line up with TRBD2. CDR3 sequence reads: CASSLGLAGGPSDTQYF. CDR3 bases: TGTGCCAGCAGCTTAGGACTAGCGGGAGGGCCGTCAGATACGCAGTATTTT. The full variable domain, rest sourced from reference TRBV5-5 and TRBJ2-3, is DAGVTQSPTHLIKTRGQQVTLRCSPISGHKSVSWYQQVLGQGPQFIFQYYEKEERGRGNFPDRFSARQFPNYSSELNVNALLLGDSALYLCASSLGLAGGPSDTQYFGPGTRLTVL.